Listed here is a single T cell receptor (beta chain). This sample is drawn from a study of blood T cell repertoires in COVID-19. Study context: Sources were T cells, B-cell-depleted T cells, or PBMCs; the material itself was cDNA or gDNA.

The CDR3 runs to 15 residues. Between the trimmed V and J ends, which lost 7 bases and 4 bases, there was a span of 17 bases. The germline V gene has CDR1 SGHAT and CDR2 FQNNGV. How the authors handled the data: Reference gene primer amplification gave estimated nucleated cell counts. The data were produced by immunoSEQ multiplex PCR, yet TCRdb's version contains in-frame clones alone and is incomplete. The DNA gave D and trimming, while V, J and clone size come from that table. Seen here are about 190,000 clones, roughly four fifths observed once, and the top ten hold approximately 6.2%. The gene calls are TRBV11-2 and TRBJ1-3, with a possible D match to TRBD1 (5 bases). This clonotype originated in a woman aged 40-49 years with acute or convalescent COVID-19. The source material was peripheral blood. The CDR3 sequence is CASTPDGAVGNTIYF. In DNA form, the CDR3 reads TGTGCCAGCACCCCGGATGGGGCAGTAGGAAACACCATATATTTT.